These 10 T cell receptor beta chains share one sample of origin, sequenced in a study of cytomegalovirus exposure and HLA in healthy donors. The PCR ran on 60 Vbeta and 13 Jbeta primers. The data were produced by immunoSEQ multiplex PCR, yet TCRdb's version contains in-frame clones alone and is incomplete. Counted here are about 110,000 clones, around 76% occurring once; the ten biggest clones make up roughly 2%. The source material was PBMCs. Every receptor here comes from a man between 18 and 35 years old in good health and CMV-seronegative.

The genes are TRBV7-2 and TRBJ1-5, with a tentative D call TRBD1 (6 bases). The germline CDR1 and CDR2 sequences are SGHTA and FQGNSA. The ends were cut back, 6 bases at V and 9 bases at J, with 15 bases in the middle. The CDR3 runs to 13 residues. The CDR3 protein is CASSSTGFGPQHF. Written as DNA, the CDR3 is TGTGCCAGCAGTTCCACAGGGTTTGGGCCCCAGCATTTT.

This clone was counted only a few times. This sequence joins TRBV4-3 and TRBJ1-4; TRBD1 agrees at 8 bases. V was clipped by 3 bases and J by 2 bases; unmatched bases: 5. The germline CDR1 and CDR2 sequences are LGHNA and YSLEER. The CDR3 covers 16 residues. CDR3 sequence: CASSQDYRGTNEKLFF. In DNA form, the CDR3 reads TGCGCCAGCAGCCAGGATTACAGGGGGACTAATGAAAAACTGTTTTTT.

This chain links TRBV10-3 with TRBJ2-3; no clear D. V gave up 3 bases and J gave up 4 bases, with 8 bases separating them. Germline loops: CDR1 ENHRY, CDR2 SYGVKD. The CDR3 has 13 amino acids. The DNA for the CDR3 is TGTGCCATCAGTGATGGTAGCCCAGATACGCAGTATTTT. This gives the protein CAISDGSPDTQYF.

This chain connects TRBV5-1 to TRBJ2-5, with D unclear. The V end lost 0 bases, the J end lost 1 base, and 16 bases lay between the germline ends. CDR1 and CDR2 (germline): SGHRS, YFSETQ. The CDR3 sequence is 17 residues long. Here the CDR3 reads CASSLGLADIPQETQYF. CDR3 sequence (DNA): TGCGCCAGCAGCTTGGGCCTTGCTGACATTCCCCAAGAGACCCAGTACTTC.

The chain joins TRBV9 to TRBJ2-7, with 7 bases identical to TRBD1. CDR1 is SGDLS, CDR2 YYNGEE, per germline. The CDR3 runs 14 residues. Trimming at V came to 0 bases and at J to 4 bases, leaving 4 bases not matched to a gene. In DNA, the CDR3 is TGTGCCAGCAGCGTAGGAGGGGGCGAATACGAGCAGTACTTC. Translating it yields CASSVGGGEYEQYF.

This clone has only a few counts. V is TRBV5-1 and J is TRBJ2-7; D is undetermined. Looked up from germline, CDR1 is SGHRS and CDR2 is YFSETQ. Trimming pared 2 bases from V and 4 bases from J, leaving 7 bases between. The CDR3 has 12 residues. CDR3 DNA: TGCGCCAGCAGCTTTCTTCCTTACGAGCAGTACTTC. It encodes CASSFLPYEQYF.

The chain couples TRBV9 to TRBJ2-7, with 7 nucleotides matching TRBD2. Unmatched junction bases numbered 13, after V lost 3 bases and J lost 7 bases. The germline V gene has CDR1 SGDLS and CDR2 YYNGEE. This CDR3 is built from 15 residues. The chain's CDR3 is CASSAGDYPGGEQYF. The CDR3 DNA reads as TGTGCCAGCAGCGCCGGGGACTACCCCGGGGGAGAGCAGTACTTC.

This chain connects TRBV9 to TRBJ2-3, with TRBD2 identical over 9 bases. This CDR3 has 16 residues. V trimming: 0 bases; J trimming: 1 base; junction bases outside the gene matches: 3. Germline CDR1 and CDR2: SGDLS and YYNGEE. The CDR3 bases are TGTGCCAGCAGCGTAGTCCCTAGCGGGGGCACAGATACGCAGTATTTT. It codes for CASSVVPSGGTDTQYF.

The gene calls are TRBV19 and TRBJ1-1; 9 positions match TRBD1. The CDR3 consists of 14 residues. CDR1 and CDR2 (germline): LNHDA, SQIVND (reference sequence). Trimming removed 9 bases from V and 4 bases from J; junction bases left unmatched: 9. Written as DNA, the CDR3 is TGTGCCAGCCGGACAGGGGAAAGAATCACTGAAGCTTTCTTT. Protein product: CASRTGERITEAFF.

This chain uses TRBV9 with TRBJ2-7, with D tentatively TRBD2 (7 bases). The V end lost 0 bases, the J end lost 11 bases, and 15 bases lay between the germline ends. The germline V gene has CDR1 SGDLS and CDR2 YYNGEE. This CDR3 comprises 13 residues. The CDR3 loop is CASSVEGGLQKYF. The CDR3 DNA reads TGTGCCAGCAGCGTAGAGGGGGGGCTGCAGAAGTACTTC.